These 3 T cell receptor beta chains share one sample of origin, sequenced in a study of shared clonotypes between healthy human individuals. Libraries were prepared by immunoSEQ multiplex PCR; TCRdb keeps only in-frame clonotypes and omits some of them. The sample carries about 2 million clones, approximately 94% recorded once. Naive CD8 isolation took CD45RO-negative cells positively selected for CCR7 and excluded terminally differentiated effector memory CD45RA+ cells. The sequencing input was naive CD8+ T cells sorted from blood. These receptors were obtained from a man aged 18 to 30 in good health.

The V gene is TRBV21-1, the J gene TRBJ1-4; the table's D call of TRBD1 was not tested on the DNA. TRBV21-1 is flagged as a pseudogene. The CDR3 is 17 residues long. CDR3 amino acids: CASSPLPLTGLRKKLFF. The CDR3 DNA is TGTGCCAGCAGCCCCCTGCCCCTGACAGGGCTGAGGAAAAAACTGTTTTTT.

The chain is built from TRBV28 and TRBJ2-5, with D perhaps TRBD1 (6 bases). This CDR3 is built from 12 residues. The germline gives CDR1 MDHEN, CDR2 SYDVKM. V lost 10 bases and J lost 1, with 10 bases in between. For the CDR3, the DNA is TGTGCCACCACGGACAGCCAAGAGACCCAGTACTTC. The encoded protein is CATTDSQETQYF. The full variable domain, completed using reference TRBV28 and TRBJ2-5, is DVKVTQSSRYLVKRTGEKVFLECVQDMDHENMFWYRQDPGLGLRLIYFSYDVKMKEKGDIPEGYSVSREKKERFSLILESASTNQTSMYLCATTDSQETQYFGPGTRLLVL.

The chain combines TRBV2 with TRBJ2-5; a possible D gene is TRBD2 (6 bases). CDR1 is SNHLY, CDR2 FYNNEI, per germline. V lost 9 bases and J 1 base, leaving 18 bases between the germline ends. The CDR3 contains 15 residues. This CDR3 reads CASSTGGEGQETQYF. CDR3 sequence (DNA): TGTGCCAGTAGTACGGGCGGGGAAGGCCAAGAGACCCAGTACTTC.